This T cell receptor beta chain was captured in a study of cytomegalovirus exposure and HLA in healthy donors. The study ran its PCR with 60 Vbeta and 13 Jbeta primers. The method was immunoSEQ multiplex PCR; TCRdb's version includes in-frame clones alone and lacks a portion of them. The sample has 100,000 to 150,000 clones; less than 85% are singletons. Trimming took 3 bases from V and 4 from J, leaving 10 bases between them. The CDR3 is made up of 13 amino acids. CDR1 and CDR2 from the germline V gene are KGHSY and FQNENV. The genes are TRBV16 and TRBJ2-7; tentatively, D is TRBD2 (5 bases). Sequencing was carried out using PBMCs. This clonotype originated in a male donor in good health and CMV-seronegative. In nucleotides, the CDR3 is TGTGCCAGCAGCCACTCTGACTATTACGAGCAGTACTTC. Translation gives CASSHSDYYEQYF.